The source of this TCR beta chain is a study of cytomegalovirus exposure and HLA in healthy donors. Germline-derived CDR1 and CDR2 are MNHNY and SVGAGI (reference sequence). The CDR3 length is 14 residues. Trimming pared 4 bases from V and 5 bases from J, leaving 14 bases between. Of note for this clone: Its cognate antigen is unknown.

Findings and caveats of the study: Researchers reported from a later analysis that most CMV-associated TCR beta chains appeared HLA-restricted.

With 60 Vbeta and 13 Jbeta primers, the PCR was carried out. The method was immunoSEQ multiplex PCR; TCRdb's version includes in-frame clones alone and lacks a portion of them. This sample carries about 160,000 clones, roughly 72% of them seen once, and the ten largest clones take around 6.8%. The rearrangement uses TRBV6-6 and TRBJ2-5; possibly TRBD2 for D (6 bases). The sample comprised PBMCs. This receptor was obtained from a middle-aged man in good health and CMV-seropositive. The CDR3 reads CASSSFGGVETQYF. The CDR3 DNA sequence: TGTGCCAGCAGTTCCTTTGGAGGGGTCGAGACCCAGTACTTC.